This T cell receptor (beta chain) stems from a study of Ad26.COV2.S vaccination and SARS-CoV-2 variants. On the study more broadly: The donor was enrolled in the Ad26.COV2.S arm of the COV1001 trial. The authors gave Ad26.COV2.S intramuscularly, either once or twice 56 days apart.

Broader study findings: Responses of T cells in total may have been underestimated by the TCR breadth and depth analyses. Substantial breadth was reported for post-vaccination spike-specific CD8+ and CD4+ T cells.

Trimming cost V 2 bases and J 6 bases; bases outside gene matches: 8. The CDR3 covers 15 residues. Germline V gives CDR1 SGHAT, CDR2 FQNNGV. Assay used: immunoSEQ multiplex PCR; TCRdb lists only in-frame clones, some missing. Seen here are 350,000 to 500,000 clones, approximately 90% observed once, and the top ten hold less than 15%. The sample's treatment: some 19 received Ad26.COV2.S at low or high dose, single or two shots; 5 received placebo; per-sample allocation not given. Each sample was drawn 63 days after the first injection (of vaccine or placebo). Note on this clone: What it binds is unknown.

This chain links TRBV11-2 with TRBJ2-7; 9 bases fit TRBD1. The source of this sequence is a person between 18 and 59 years old who received the Ad26.COV2.S COVID-19 vaccine or a placebo. The input for sequencing was peripheral blood, taken in a trial of Ad26.COV2.S vaccine versus placebo. CDR3 nucleotides: TGTGCCAGCAGCTTACGGGGACAGGGTTTGGGCGAGCAGTACTTC. As protein: CASSLRGQGLGEQYF. Based on the CDR3 plus reference TRBV11-2 and TRBJ2-7, the full variable domain is EAGVAQSPRYKIIEKRQSVAFWCNPISGHATLYWYQQILGQGPKLLIQFQNNGVVDDSQLPKDRFSAERLKGVDSTLKIQPAKLEDSAVYLCASSLRGQGLGEQYFGPGTRLTVT.